This TCR beta chain appears in the sequencing data of a study of breast tumors, draining lymph nodes, adjacent tissues (dated by TCRdb to the mid-2010s). Study-wide context: The study compared TCR beta repertoires across tumor, adjacent nontumor tissue and axillary lymph nodes from breast cancer patients. In human breast cancer, the study set out to assess how tumor, surrounding tissue and draining lymph node repertoires relate to one another and whether T cells might be exchanged between them.

What the authors observed across the whole study: Tumor T-cell repertoires showed less diversity than lymph node repertoires and more diversity than nontumor tissue repertoires, and tumor T-cell repertoires showed preferential V and J gene usage. The data were considered consistent with the idea that most tumor T cells come from the lymph node and then expand in tumor tissue. The conclusion that tumor T cells originate in lymph nodes was presented as consistent with a hypothesis rather than as directly demonstrated. Tumor and nontumor tissue repertoires were found to be significantly more similar in luminal-like than in basal-like breast cancer.

This clonotype was counted once. The clone's antigen remains unknown. No base quality information exists; no much larger clone differs at one position. One read alone makes for weak evidence. The sequencing machine was an Illumina HiSeq 2000. Multiplex PCR amplification was used to generate the TCR beta chain libraries. The amplified TCR beta chain products were analyzed by high-throughput sequencing. TCRdb cleaned the public reads at Q25 with fastp, built clones with MiXCR and kept in-frame beta chains. Merged by CDR3 protein, the rows form single entries marked with the most common genes and DNA. In all, the sample holds approximately 63,000 distinct CDR3 sequences, and around three fifths of those were seen once. The top ten constitute 15% to 20% of the sample. In the germline V gene, CDR1 corresponds to SGHVS and CDR2 to FNYEAQ. V loses 1 base, J loses 0 bases, and the germline ends lie 10 bases apart. CDR3 length: 16 amino acids, cysteine to phenylalanine. Here the CDR3 DNA is all that survives: 48 bases in frame from base 1.

The clonotype was recovered from a female donor with breast cancer. Some clones in this sample may be carry-over from other donors' samples. The chain uses TRBV7-6 and TRBJ1-5; the D gene assignment is ambiguous. Material: breast tumor tissue. The CDR3 in this case is CASSLGGRNSNQPQHF. The sequenced DNA is TGTGCCAGCAGCTTAGGCGGCAGGAATAGCAATCAGCCCCAGCATTTT.